This TCR beta chain comes out of a study of cytotoxic CD8 clonotypes in ibrutinib-treated CLL. Profiled with immunoSEQ multiplex PCR; TCRdb holds only in-frame clones, not every one. This sample has more than 300,000 clones, with 80% found just once. A note on this clone: The antigen remains unidentified.

Germline values: CDR1 SEHNR, CDR2 FQNEAQ (reference sequence). V was shortened by 4 bases and J by 3 bases, with 14 bases between the two germline ends. This CDR3 region has 15 residues. Genomic DNA in a quantity of 2 to 2.5 micrograms was derived from cryopreserved PBMCs for TCR beta libraries. Points from the study as a whole: Progressing patients had sampling times that differed from those of sustained-remission patients. Higher circulating CD8+ T-cell counts strongly accompanied higher baseline clonality, above age-matched healthy donors. Before falling back toward baseline at progression, clonality had risen at the time of ibrutinib response.

Sequenced here: PBMCs, sampled before ibrutinib treatment. The chain recombines TRBV7-9 with TRBJ2-3, with TRBD1 as a possible D gene (6 bases). This clonotype was sampled from a human donor with chronic lymphocytic leukemia. CDR3 DNA sequence: TGTGCCAGCAGCTCGAAACAGGGAAGGACAGATACGCAGTATTTT. Translation: CASSSKQGRTDTQYF.